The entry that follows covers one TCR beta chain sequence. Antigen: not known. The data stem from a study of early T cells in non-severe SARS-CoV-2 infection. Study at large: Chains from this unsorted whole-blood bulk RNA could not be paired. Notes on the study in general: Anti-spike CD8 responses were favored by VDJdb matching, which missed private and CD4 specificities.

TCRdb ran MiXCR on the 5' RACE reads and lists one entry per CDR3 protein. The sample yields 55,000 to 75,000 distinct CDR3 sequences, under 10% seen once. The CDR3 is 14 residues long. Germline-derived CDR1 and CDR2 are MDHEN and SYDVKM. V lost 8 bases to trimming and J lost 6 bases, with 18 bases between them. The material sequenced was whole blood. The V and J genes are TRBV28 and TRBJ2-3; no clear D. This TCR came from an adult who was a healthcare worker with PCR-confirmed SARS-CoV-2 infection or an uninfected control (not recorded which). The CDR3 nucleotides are TGTGCCAGCCTGAAGATAGTTAGTGGGGATACGCAGTATTTT. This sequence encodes CASLKIVSGDTQYF.